This T cell receptor (beta chain) was recovered during a study of T cell changes during pregnancy in multiple sclerosis. The CDR3 sequence is 12 residues long. V was pared by 2 bases and J by 5 bases, with 6 bases between. Germline CDR1 and CDR2: MNHNS and SASEGT. Profiled with immunoSEQ multiplex PCR; TCRdb holds only in-frame clones, not every one. This table has roughly 50,000 clones, 92% appearing once. The TCR comes from a female donor with multiple sclerosis, enrolled in a pregnancy study. The material was CD4+ T cells from peripheral blood mononuclear cells, obtained in the third trimester of pregnancy. The rearrangement joins TRBV6-1 to TRBJ2-5, with D possibly TRBD2 on 5 matching bases. The DNA of the CDR3 is TGTGCCAGCAGTGAAACGGGGGAGACCCAGTACTTC. Translating gives CASSETGETQYF.